This TCR beta chain came from a study of blood T cell repertoires in COVID-19 (dated by TCRdb to the early 2020s). For context, the study as a whole: The collaborator samples originated in the United States, Italy and Spain and spanned the acute and convalescent phases of COVID-19. The material from the prospective study consisted of cDNA or gDNA derived from T cells, B-cell-depleted T cells, or PBMCs. The dataset comprised deeply sampled blood TCRbeta repertoires from subjects exposed to, actively infected with, or recovered from COVID-19. A freely available public database, intended as a resource for researchers studying the immune response to SARS-CoV-2, is where the repertoires were released. Samples came from the ongoing ImmuneRACE study (first 160 participants) plus 1,254 subjects from 6 global collaborators. Nearly every sample came with metadata listing a de-identified subject ID, COVID-19 status, age in years and sex. Where available, HLA class I and class II types were obtained from metadata supplied by the sample provider rather than from assay-based typing.

The investigation overall reported the following: Clinical and demographic metadata were provided uncurated, with the amount varying by source and participant.

In Seattle, one collaborating source enrolled patients while the infection was active and tracked those patients longitudinally over the course of disease. Whole blood was collected in K2EDTA tubes by collaborating institutions according to the institutions' own protocols. For TCRbeta analysis, collaborators shipped samples in one of three forms: frozen whole blood, isolated PBMCs, or DNA extracted from either of those sample types. TCRbeta CDR3 regions were amplified from genomic DNA by means of the immunoSEQ Assay, a bias-controlled multiplex PCR. As for the original processing: The number of nucleated cells in each sample was estimated by amplification of reference gene primers within the assay. To quantify the absolute abundance of each unique TCRbeta CDR3 rearrangement, sequence reads were collapsed and filtered. For each sample, productive Simpson clonality was calculated by taking the square root of Simpson's diversity index across productive rearrangements. TCRdb's version of the immuneACCESS table is confined to in-frame rearrangements and falls short of the full clone set. An unresolved V gene accounts for under half of the shortfall where checked; the remainder is of unknown origin. V, J and clone size are those of that table, while D and trimming were read from the DNA. This sample holds some 150,000 clones; approximately 85% were observed only once. Around 8% of the sample belongs to the ten largest clones.

V gives up 6 bases and J gives up 4 bases, and the segment between their germline ends measures 30 bases. The CDR3 holds 19 amino acids from the cysteine to the phenylalanine. Here the CDR3 DNA is all that survives: 57 bases in frame from base 1. As encoded in the germline V gene (reference sequence), CDR1 is LNHDA while CDR2 is SQIVND. Details on this clone: Which antigen it targets is not known. No base quality values were provided; no much bigger clone lies one nucleotide off.

The TCR originated in a woman aged 55-75 years with COVID-19, enrolled during active disease. The V and J segments used are TRBV19 and TRBJ1-2, with TRBD1 as a weak D call on 6 bases. The sample taken for sequencing was peripheral blood. In nucleotides, the sequence is TGTGCCAGTAGGGGAGATGGGACGGCCACTACAGGGTTGGGCTATGGCTACACCTTC. This encodes CASRGDGTATTGLGYGYTF.